The 26 T cell receptor beta chains presented below share a single source sample, sequenced in a study of T cells in Graves' hyperthyroidism and ophthalmopathy. Template material for amplifying TCR beta CDR3 regions consisted of RNA transcripts. During a first-round RT-PCR of the TCR CDR3, the HTBI primer set was used. One entry per CDR3 protein results from TCRdb running MiXCR on the multiplex PCR reads. Of fewer than 110,000 distinct CDR3 sequences listed, roughly 15% are singletons. The source material was blood. The source of these receptors is a woman in her 50s with Graves' hyperthyroidism.

Many counts were recorded for this clonotype. The V gene is TRBV9, the J gene TRBJ2-7; D gene uncertain. Germline CDR1 reads SGDLS; CDR2 reads YYNGEE. V was pared by 4 bases and J by 0 bases, with 11 bases between. The CDR3 is 14 amino acids. The CDR3: CASSPSVTSYEQYF. CDR3 in DNA: TGTGCCAGCAGCCCATCCGTCACCTCCTACGAGCAGTACTTC. The full variable domain, with the rest looked up from reference TRBV9 and TRBJ2-7, is DSGVTQTPKHLITATGQRVTLRCSPRSGDLSVYWYQQSLDQGLQFLIQYYNGEERAKGNILERFSAQQFPDLHSELNLSSLELGDSALYFCASSPSVTSYEQYFGPGTRLTVT.

This clonotype came up many times. This chain joins TRBV28 and TRBJ2-5; TRBD2 matches 10 bases. Per the germline V gene, CDR1 is MDHEN and CDR2 is SYDVKM. Unmatched junction bases numbered 14, after V lost 11 bases and J lost 2 bases. The CDR3 is 16 residues long. Here the CDR3 reads CALNPSGRGRQETQYF. The CDR3 DNA follows: TGTGCCCTTAACCCAAGCGGGAGGGGTCGGCAAGAGACCCAGTACTTC.

This clonotype appeared many times. CDR3 DNA: TGTGCCAGCAGCTTAGAGTACCACGAGCAGTACTTC. It translates to CASSLEYHEQYF. The chain couples TRBV7-9 to TRBJ2-7; D remains unclear. Germline loops: CDR1 SEHNR, CDR2 FQNEAQ (reference sequence). The CDR3 extends over 12 amino acids. Trimming left V 1 base short and J 5 bases short, with 6 bases between.

This clonotype was detected many times. V is TRBV7-2 and J is TRBJ1-6; 7 bases are shared with TRBD1. The V segment lost 0 bases and the J segment 0 bases; nucleotides outside the gene matches: 2. CDR1 and CDR2 from the germline V gene are SGHTA and FQGNSA. The CDR3 sequence is 17 residues long. This chain's CDR3 is CASSLAGQSSYNSPLHF. The CDR3 DNA sequence: TGTGCCAGCAGCTTAGCGGGACAGAGCTCCTATAATTCACCCCTCCACTTT.

This clonotype has at least ten counts. This chain links TRBV5-1 with TRBJ2-1; D ambiguous. Germline-derived CDR1 and CDR2 are SGHRS and YFSETQ. The length of the CDR3 is 13 residues. V lost 4 bases and J 8 bases, leaving 13 bases between the germline ends. This CDR3 reads CASSTSIGDEQFF. The CDR3, as DNA: TGCGCCAGCAGCACCTCGATCGGAGATGAGCAGTTCTTC. The full variable domain, its missing parts supplied by reference TRBV5-1 and TRBJ2-1, is KAGVTQTPRYLIKTRGQQVTLSCSPISGHRSVSWYQQTPGQGLQFLFEYFSETQRNKGNFPGRFSGRQFSNSRSEMNVSTLELGDSALYLCASSTSIGDEQFFGPGTRLTVL.

This clonotype was picked up many times. The gene calls are TRBV20-1 and TRBJ2-3; D not certain. Germline CDR1 is DFQATT and CDR2 is SNEGSKA (reference sequence). This CDR3 is 15 amino acids long. Trimming took off 3 bases at V and 3 bases at J, with 16 bases between the two ends. CDR3 protein: CSASVGDYATDTQYF. In nucleotides, the CDR3 is TGCAGTGCTAGTGTTGGGGATTACGCAACAGATACGCAGTATTTT.

At least ten counts were recorded for this clonotype. This chain links TRBV27 with TRBJ2-2; TRBD1 or TRBD2 may be the D gene (5 bases each). V lost 6 bases and J 6 bases, leaving 14 bases between the germline ends. The germline gives CDR1 MNHEY, CDR2 SMNVEV (reference sequence). The CDR3 covers 14 residues. CDR3 bases: TGTGCCAGCAGGGGGACCGACGCCCCCGGGGAGCTGTTTTTT. Its translation: CASRGTDAPGELFF.

This clonotype came up once. A much larger clone lies a single base off, so this may be a read error. The chain recombines TRBV7-9 with TRBJ1-3; the D gene is possibly TRBD1 (6 bases). Germline loops: CDR1 SEHNR, CDR2 FQNEAQ (reference sequence). This CDR3 is 14 amino acids long. V dropped 6 bases and J dropped 2 bases, with 11 bases sitting between them. CDR3 region: CASREGGAGNTIYF. The CDR3 coding sequence is TGTGCCAGCAGAGAGGGGGGGGCTGGAAACACCATATATTTT.

The genes are TRBV20-1 and TRBJ2-2; 7 nucleotides match TRBD1. The length of the CDR3 is 14 residues. Germline values: CDR1 DFQATT, CDR2 SNEGSKA (reference sequence). J was trimmed by 6 bases and V by 3 bases; bases with no gene match: 7. In DNA form, the CDR3 reads TGCAGTGCTAGGGCCCGACAGGGTGCCGGGGAGCTGTTTTTT. This sequence encodes CSARARQGAGELFF.

This clonotype has at least ten counts. V gene TRBV2 combines with J gene TRBJ2-6; 8 positions agree with TRBD1. CDR3 length: 17 residues. Looked up from germline, CDR1 is SNHLY and CDR2 is FYNNEI. V lost 6 bases, J lost 0 bases, and 7 bases stayed unmatched. In DNA, the CDR3 is TGTGCCAGCAGCAGTGGACAGGGCCACTCTGGGGCCAACGTCCTGACTTTC. Protein: CASSSGQGHSGANVLTF.

There are many counts of this clonotype. The chain carries TRBV6-1 and TRBJ2-7; 8 nucleotides align to TRBD1. The V segment lost 6 bases and the J segment 3 bases; nucleotides outside the gene matches: 7. Germline V gene sequence: CDR1 MNHNS, CDR2 SASEGT. The CDR3 covers 14 residues. CDR3 sequence (DNA): TGTGCCAGCAGCGCCGCAGGGGGCTTCTACGAGCAGTACTTC. It yields the protein CASSAAGGFYEQYF.

In its sample, this clonotype was seen many times. The chain is built from TRBV24-1 and TRBJ2-3; D perhaps matches TRBD2 (7 bases). The CDR3 runs to 15 residues. Germline V lookup: CDR1 KGHDR, CDR2 SFDVKD. V was trimmed by 10 bases and J by 0 bases, leaving 16 bases between them. This CDR3 reads CATGGAGTSTDTQYF. In DNA, the CDR3 is TGTGCCACAGGGGGGGCGGGGACCAGCACAGATACGCAGTATTTT.

This clonotype was recorded many times. This sequence joins TRBV7-9 and TRBJ1-1; TRBD1 is a possible D gene (5 bases). V lost 8 bases and J 3 bases, leaving 10 bases between the germline ends. Germline assignment: CDR1 SEHNR and CDR2 FQNEAQ (reference sequence). The CDR3 has 12 residues. The CDR3: CASQGLDTEAFF. The DNA of the CDR3 is TGTGCCAGCCAGGGACTGGACACTGAAGCTTTCTTT.

The chain uses TRBV5-1 and TRBJ1-1, with TRBD1 as a possible D gene (5 bases). Germline V gives CDR1 SGHRS, CDR2 YFSETQ. V lost 0 bases, J lost 0 bases, and 12 bases lay in between. The CDR3 loop spans 16 amino acids. The CDR3 is CASSLGGGTMNTEAFF. The CDR3 DNA reads TGCGCCAGCAGCTTGGGGGGGGGTACCATGAACACTGAAGCTTTCTTT.

This clonotype was counted ten times or more. The CDR3 DNA reads TGTGCCAGCAGTGAGATGACCCCTGAAGCTTTCTTT. Residues: CASSEMTPEAFF. The chain joins TRBV6-1 to TRBJ1-1; D gene uncertain. V lost 3 bases and J lost 6, with 8 bases in between. The CDR3 spans 12 residues. Germline CDR1 and CDR2: MNHNS and SASEGT.

Notes on this clonotype: The junction departs from the called germline gene at one end, perhaps through a read error. The chain employs TRBV19 and TRBJ2-1; 13 bases are a match to TRBD2. This CDR3 contains 14 residues. Germline CDR1 is LNHDA and CDR2 is SQIVND (reference sequence). For the CDR3, the DNA is TGTGCCTCAACACTAGCGGGAGGGGACAATGAGCAGCTCTTC. Translation: CASTLAGGDNEQLF. Full variable domain (outside the CDR3, taken from reference TRBV19 and TRBJ2-1): DGGITQSPKYLFRKEGQNVTLSCEQNLNHDAMYWYRQDPGQGLRLIYYSQIVNDFQKGDIAEGYSVSREKKESFPLTVTSAQKNPTAFYLCASTLAGGDNEQLFGPGTRLTVL.

Many counts were recorded for this clonotype. The chain combines TRBV20-1 with TRBJ1-5, with TRBD1 matching over 9 bases. Trimming removed 3 bases from V and 2 bases from J; junction bases left unmatched: 5. The CDR3 runs 15 residues. The V gene's germline CDR1 is DFQATT and CDR2 SNEGSKA (reference sequence). CDR3 DNA sequence: TGCAGTGCTAGCCCTGGACAGGGGCGCAATCAGCCCCAGCATTTT. Protein product: CSASPGQGRNQPQHF.

This clonotype occurred many times. This chain connects TRBV4-1 to TRBJ1-4; D is undetermined. CDR1 is MGHRA, CDR2 YSYEKL, per germline. CDR3 length equals 13 residues. V shed 2 bases and J shed 3 bases, with 4 bases lying between them. The CDR3, as DNA: TGCGCCAGCAGCCAATTTGCTAATGAAAAACTGTTTTTT. Translation: CASSQFANEKLFF.

This clonotype was recorded many times. This sequence joins TRBV5-1 and TRBJ2-2, with TRBD1 matching 10 bases. J was trimmed by 4 bases and V by 4 bases; bases with no gene match: 4. CDR3 length: 15 residues. Germline assignment: CDR1 SGHRS and CDR2 YFSETQ. For the CDR3, the DNA is TGCGCCAGCAGCCCGGGACAGGGGTCCACCGGGGAGCTGTTTTTT. The encoded protein is CASSPGQGSTGELFF.

V and J are TRBV28 and TRBJ2-2, with TRBD2 matching over 8 bases. CDR3 length: 15 residues. Looked up from germline, CDR1 is MDHEN and CDR2 is SYDVKM. V lost 6 bases, J lost 4 bases, and 7 bases stayed unmatched. CDR3 sequence (DNA): TGTGCCAGCAGCCGGGGACTAGTGCGCACCGGGGAGCTGTTTTTT. It yields the protein CASSRGLVRTGELFF. Based on the CDR3 plus reference TRBV28 and TRBJ2-2, the full variable domain is DVKVTQSSRYLVKRTGEKVFLECVQDMDHENMFWYRQDPGLGLRLIYFSYDVKMKEKGDIPEGYSVSREKKERFSLILESASTNQTSMYLCASSRGLVRTGELFFGEGSRLTVL.

The table lists this clonotype with many counts. The chain joins TRBV2 to TRBJ2-7; no reliable D call. The CDR3 spans 14 residues. V shed 8 bases and J shed 1 base, with 15 bases lying between them. The germline V gene encodes CDR1 SNHLY and CDR2 FYNNEI. The CDR3 DNA is TGTGCCAGCCTACAGCAGGCTCGGTCCTACGAGCAGTACGTC. It yields the protein CASLQQARSYEQYV.

Ten or more counts support this clonotype. V gene TRBV5-1 combines with J gene TRBJ2-6; D gene uncertain. CDR3 length: 14 amino acids. With 6 bases removed from V and 0 bases from J, the gap between germline ends came to 7 bases. Germline-derived CDR1 and CDR2 are SGHRS and YFSETQ. The CDR3 DNA is TGCGCCAGCACCGTAAGCTCTGGGGCCAACGTCCTGACTTTC. Translated, it gives CASTVSSGANVLTF.

This clonotype was counted at least ten times. The rearrangement joins TRBV6-1 to TRBJ1-1; 8 bases match TRBD1. This CDR3 spans 13 amino acids. Germline V gene sequence: CDR1 MNHNS, CDR2 SASEGT. After removal of 10 bases from V and 4 bases from J, the junction contained 8 bases not matched to a gene. CDR3 amino acids: CATLRTGGTEAFF. The CDR3 DNA sequence: TGTGCCACCCTCAGAACAGGGGGCACTGAAGCTTTCTTT.

This clonotype has ten or more counts. The V call is TRBV28, the J call TRBJ2-5; D is ambiguous. V was clipped by 2 bases and J by 1 base, with 11 bases between them. The CDR3 is made up of 15 amino acids. Germline V gene data show CDR1 as MDHEN and CDR2 as SYDVKM. The DNA for the CDR3 is TGTGCCAGCAGTTTACCCGGTGGCTTCCAAGAGACCCAGTACTTC. It yields the protein CASSLPGGFQETQYF. Drawing the rest from reference TRBV28 and TRBJ2-5, the complete variable domain is DVKVTQSSRYLVKRTGEKVFLECVQDMDHENMFWYRQDPGLGLRLIYFSYDVKMKEKGDIPEGYSVSREKKERFSLILESASTNQTSMYLCASSLPGGFQETQYFGPGTRLLVL.

This clonotype was recorded at least ten times. V is TRBV24-1 and J is TRBJ2-2, with 13 bases fitting TRBD2. The CDR3 sequence is 18 residues long. J lost 3 bases, V lost 3 bases, and 6 bases had no gene match. The germline V gene has CDR1 KGHDR and CDR2 SFDVKD. CDR3 sequence (DNA): TGTGCCACCAGTGATCGGACTAGCGGGAGTTTTTACACCGGGGAGCTGTTTTTT. Its protein is CATSDRTSGSFYTGELFF.

At least ten counts were recorded for this clonotype. The chain links TRBV28 to TRBJ2-3; 9 bases are a match to TRBD2. The CDR3 sequence is 14 residues long. Germline CDR1 MDHEN, CDR2 SYDVKM. The junction had 6 bases not matched to a gene; V was cut back by 6 bases and J by 5 bases. The CDR3 region is CASRLAGEVDTQYF. The CDR3 DNA is TGTGCCAGCAGGTTAGCGGGAGAAGTAGATACGCAGTATTTT.